The next 24 T cell receptor beta chains were all read from a single sample in a study of blood T cell repertoires in COVID-19. This table comes from immunoSEQ multiplex PCR, and its TCRdb copy is limited to in-frame clones, with some not included. The sample contains about 39,000 clones, roughly 80% of which appear only once. The sequenced sample consisted of peripheral blood. The receptors here all came from a man aged 55 to 70 in a cohort sampled during active COVID-19.

This clone occurred a few times. The genes are TRBV28 and TRBJ2-2, with 8 bases identical to TRBD1. The trim removed 6 bases at V and 6 bases at J, leaving 9 bases unmatched. Germline V CDR1 and CDR2: MDHEN, SYDVKM. This CDR3 spans 15 amino acids. CDR3 in DNA: TGTGCCAGCAGCTGGGGGGACAGGTCTCCCGGGGAGCTGTTTTTT. Its translation: CASSWGDRSPGELFF.

CDR3 in DNA: TGTGCCAGCAGCCTCGACAGGGCCCAGCCCCAGCATTTT. Amino acid sequence: CASSLDRAQPQHF. The chain is built from TRBV3-1 (or the pseudogene TRBV3-2) and TRBJ1-5; 7 bases are a match to TRBD1. CDR3 size: 13 residues. V shed 4 bases and J 7 bases; nucleotides not matched to a gene: 4. CDR1 and CDR2 from the germline V gene are LGHDT and YNNKEL (reference sequence).

This chain uses TRBV5-8 with TRBJ2-6; 8 bases line up with TRBD1. V gave up 5 bases and J gave up 0 bases; unmatched junction bases: 4. CDR1 is SGHTS, CDR2 YDEGEE, per germline. The CDR3 consists of 16 residues. The CDR3, as DNA: TGTGCCAGCAGTTTCACAGGGGGCTCTGGGGCCAACGTCCTGACTTTC. As protein: CASSFTGGSGANVLTF.

The rearrangement uses TRBV4-3 and TRBJ2-3; 7 bases align to TRBD2. Germline CDR1 is LGHNA and CDR2 is YSLEER. The CDR3 contains 14 residues. V was pared by 0 bases and J by 11 bases, with 8 bases of the junction left unmatched. CDR3 sequence: CASSQDNAGTMQYF. For the CDR3, the DNA is TGCGCCAGCAGCCAAGACAACGCCGGGACTATGCAGTATTTT.

There are a few counts of this clone. The chain links TRBV7-2 to TRBJ1-2; D may be TRBD1 (6 bases). CDR1 is SGHTA, CDR2 FQGNSA, per germline. Deletions cut 5 bases from V and 8 bases from J, with 18 bases between. The CDR3 extends over 14 amino acids. The CDR3, as DNA: TGTGCCAGCAGCCTGGACTGGACAGAGCGGGGCTACACCTTC. Translated, it gives CASSLDWTERGYTF. Together with reference TRBV7-2 and TRBJ1-2, the CDR3 gives the full variable domain: GAGVSQSPSNKVTEKGKDVELRCDPISGHTALYWYRQSLGQGLEFLIYFQGNSAPDKSGLPSDRFSAERTGGSVSTLTIQRTQQEDSAVYLCASSLDWTERGYTFGSGTRLTVV.

This chain uses TRBV29-1 with TRBJ2-2; the D gene is possibly TRBD1 (5 bases). The V end was cut by 3 bases, the J end by 8 bases, with 19 bases between. This CDR3 has 15 amino acids. The germline V gene encodes CDR1 SQVTM and CDR2 ANQGSEA. The CDR3 DNA reads TGCAGCGTTGATAAACAGGACGGATTTGCAGGGGAGCTGTTTTTT. This sequence encodes CSVDKQDGFAGELFF.

The chain is built from TRBV5-6 and TRBJ2-7, with TRBD1 identical over 8 bases. Germline V gene lookup returns CDR1 SGHDT and CDR2 YYEEEE. The CDR3 is made up of 14 amino acids. J gave up 4 bases and V 7 bases, and 10 bases lay outside the gene matches. This CDR3 is CASHSGGEGYEQYF. The CDR3 region has the DNA TGTGCCAGCCACTCAGGGGGCGAGGGATACGAGCAGTACTTC.

In this sample, this clone turned up once. The chain links TRBV6-5 to TRBJ1-2; 9 bases agree with TRBD1. Losses at the gene ends were 4 bases for V and 4 bases for J; bases not matched to a gene: 4. The CDR3 consists of 14 residues. The germline V gene has CDR1 MNHEY and CDR2 SVGAGI. The CDR3 reads CASSLDRGSYGYTF. CDR3 bases: TGTGCCAGCAGTTTGGACAGGGGATCCTATGGCTACACCTTC.

V usage is TRBV3-1 (or the pseudogene TRBV3-2) and J usage is TRBJ2-5, with 7 bases matching TRBD1. The CDR3 runs to 16 residues. Germline V gene sequence: CDR1 LGHDT, CDR2 YNNKEL (reference sequence). V was pared by 5 bases and J by 4 bases, with 13 bases of the junction left unmatched. CDR3 region: CASSSTGVVAGETQYF. DNA of the CDR3: TGTGCCAGCAGCTCAACAGGGGTGGTGGCCGGAGAGACCCAGTACTTC.

The J gene is TRBJ1-6, the V gene TRBV2, with D unclear. Germline V gene sequence: CDR1 SNHLY, CDR2 FYNNEI. V was pared by 4 bases and J by 6 bases, with 13 bases between. This CDR3 comprises 15 residues. The CDR3: CASSVQKNSNSPLHF. For the CDR3, the DNA is TGTGCCAGCAGTGTACAGAAAAATTCTAATTCACCCCTCCACTTT.

This CDR3 reads CASSLYPPGDGYTF. CDR3 nucleotides: TGTGCCAGCAGCTTATACCCCCCCGGTGATGGCTACACCTTC. The rearrangement links TRBV7-2 to TRBJ1-2; no firm D call. Per the germline V gene, CDR1 is SGHTA and CDR2 is FQGNSA. The CDR3 is 14 amino acids. Trimming took off 2 bases at V and 6 bases at J, with 13 bases between the two ends.

The chain recombines TRBV28 with TRBJ1-2, with TRBD1 matching 9 bases. The CDR3 extends over 15 amino acids. The germline V gene has CDR1 MDHEN and CDR2 SYDVKM. Trimming removed 3 bases from V and 8 bases from J; junction bases left unmatched: 10. DNA of the CDR3: TGTGCCAGCAGTTTCCCCCGGGGACAGGGTGACGGCTACACCTTC. Protein: CASSFPRGQGDGYTF.

The chain uses TRBV6-2 or TRBV6-3 and TRBJ2-1; tentative D call: TRBD2 (7 bases). The CDR3 covers 16 residues. V dropped 2 bases and J dropped 5 bases, with 16 bases sitting between them. The germline V gene has CDR1 MNHEY and CDR2 SVGEGT. CDR3 in DNA: TGTGCCAGCAGTTACGCCTCGGGGGGCCTCAACAATGAGCAGTTCTTC. Translated, it gives CASSYASGGLNNEQFF.

V gene TRBV2 combines with J gene TRBJ2-5; 11 bases fit TRBD2. From germline, CDR1 is SNHLY and CDR2 FYNNEI. Unmatched junction bases numbered 7, after V lost 8 bases and J lost 2 bases. The CDR3 is 15 residues long. CDR3: CASDSGTSGQETQYF. The CDR3 DNA sequence: TGTGCCAGCGACTCCGGGACTAGCGGTCAAGAGACCCAGTACTTC. Supplemented by reference TRBV2 and TRBJ2-5, the full variable domain reads EPEVTQTPSHQVTQMGQEVILRCVPISNHLYFYWYRQILGQKVEFLVSFYNNEISEKSEIFDDQFSVERPDGSNFTLKIRSTKLEDSAMYFCASDSGTSGQETQYFGPGTRLLVL.

Only one count was recorded for this clone. This rearrangement joins TRBV3-1 (or the pseudogene TRBV3-2) to TRBJ1-1, with TRBD1 matching over 9 bases. CDR1 is LGHDT, CDR2 YNNKEL, per germline (reference sequence). The CDR3 contains 17 residues. The junction had 12 bases not matched to a gene; V was cut back by 6 bases and J by 1 base. CDR3 nucleotide sequence: TGTGCCAGCAGGCGGGGACAGGGCAGATTAAGGAACACTGAAGCTTTCTTT. This encodes CASRRGQGRLRNTEAFF.

The chain links TRBV7-2 to TRBJ2-3; 8 positions match TRBD2. The CDR3 has 16 residues. The germline V gene encodes CDR1 SGHTA and CDR2 FQGNSA. The junction had 10 bases not matched to a gene; V was cut back by 5 bases and J by 3 bases. The CDR3 DNA is TGTGCCAGCAGCCTCCGGAGCGGGAGTGGGACAGATACGCAGTATTTT. It is translated as CASSLRSGSGTDTQYF.

This clone was recorded once. The V and J genes are TRBV21-1 and TRBJ2-5; no check of the table's D call, TRBD2, against the DNA was made. TRBV21-1 is a listed pseudogene. The CDR3 extends over 16 amino acids. The CDR3 loop reads CASSEAGTSGSVTQYF. DNA for the CDR3: TGTGCCAGCAGCGAAGCCGGGACTAGCGGGAGTGTGACCCAGTACTTC.

The chain links TRBV24-1 to TRBJ2-1; D unresolved. The V end was cut by 5 bases, the J end by 13 bases, with 11 bases between. The CDR3 is made up of 11 amino acids. The V gene's germline CDR1 is KGHDR and CDR2 SFDVKD. This CDR3 is CATSVNGLQFF. The CDR3 nucleotides read TGTGCCACCAGTGTAAACGGTCTCCAGTTCTTC.

J is TRBJ1-1 and V is TRBV7-9; TRBD1 is a possible D gene (6 bases). Germline loops: CDR1 SEHNR, CDR2 FQNEAQ (reference sequence). V lost 4 bases and J lost 1, with 10 bases in between. The CDR3 extends over 14 amino acids. The CDR3 DNA follows: TGTGCCAGCAGCTCAGGGGCACCGAACACTGAAGCTTTCTTT. Translated: CASSSGAPNTEAFF.

The chain has TRBV11-2 and TRBJ2-7, with 8 nucleotides matching TRBD1. Trimming cost V 5 bases and J 3 bases; bases outside gene matches: 6. Germline V gene sequence: CDR1 SGHAT, CDR2 FQNNGV. The CDR3 totals 14 residues. The CDR3 here is CASSRLGQGYEQYF. The CDR3 coding sequence is TGTGCCAGCAGCCGATTAGGACAGGGCTACGAGCAGTACTTC. The full variable domain, with the rest looked up from reference TRBV11-2 and TRBJ2-7, is EAGVAQSPRYKIIEKRQSVAFWCNPISGHATLYWYQQILGQGPKLLIQFQNNGVVDDSQLPKDRFSAERLKGVDSTLKIQPAKLEDSAVYLCASSRLGQGYEQYFGPGTRLTVT.

This chain links TRBV5-1 with TRBJ1-1, with D uncertain. V lost 10 bases and J 0 bases, leaving 13 bases between the germline ends. The CDR3 runs 13 residues. Germline V CDR1 and CDR2: SGHRS, YFSETQ. CDR3 coding DNA: TGCGCCTCGGCGGAGGGCATGAACACTGAAGCTTTCTTT. Translating gives CASAEGMNTEAFF.

This clone was seen a few times. This sequence joins TRBV21-1 and TRBJ2-3; the table calls TRBD1, which could not be checked here. TRBV21-1 is labeled a pseudogene. There are 16 residues in the CDR3. The CDR3, as DNA: TGTGCCAGCAGCAAAGTGCCGGGACAGAGCACAGATACGCAGTATTTT. Amino acids: CASSKVPGQSTDTQYF.

This clone was seen more than once but under ten times. This chain uses TRBV29-1 with TRBJ2-3; TRBD2 matches at 7 bases. The CDR3 runs 14 residues. The germline CDR1 and CDR2 sequences are SQVTM and ANQGSEA. Germline trimming cut 6 bases from V and 3 bases from J; bases unmatched to any gene: 9. In DNA form, the CDR3 reads TGCAGCGTATCGGTGGGGGGGTGGACAGATACGCAGTATTTT. This encodes CSVSVGGWTDTQYF.

This chain uses TRBV11-2 with TRBJ2-7; the D is unclear. The germline V gene encodes CDR1 SGHAT and CDR2 FQNNGV. Deletions cut 1 base from V and 4 bases from J, with 11 bases between. The CDR3 runs to 14 residues. CDR3 in amino acids: CASSLGTLVYEQYF. The CDR3 DNA reads TGTGCCAGCAGCTTAGGTACCCTAGTTTACGAGCAGTACTTC.